The 26 T cell receptor beta chains presented below share a single source sample, sequenced in a study of cytomegalovirus exposure and HLA in healthy donors. Primers: 60 Vbeta forward and 13 Jbeta reverse. Only in-frame clones appear in the TCRdb table, and some are missing; sequencing was by immunoSEQ multiplex PCR. The table has 180,000 or so clones, 75% seen once. The sample was PBMCs. These receptors originate from a woman aged 40 to 50 in good health and CMV-seropositive.

The V and J genes are TRBV9 and TRBJ1-4; tentative D call: TRBD1 (6 bases). CDR1 and CDR2 from the germline V gene are SGDLS and YYNGEE. V was pared by 3 bases and J by 7 bases, with 16 bases between. The length of the CDR3 is 15 residues. The CDR3 DNA sequence: TGTGCCAGCAGCGGAGGGGGAAACAGGGCTGAAAAACTGTTTTTT. This encodes CASSGGGNRAEKLFF.

V and J are TRBV6-5 and TRBJ1-4, with a possible D match to TRBD1 (5 bases). With 5 bases removed from V and 4 bases from J, the gap between germline ends came to 8 bases. This CDR3 comprises 13 residues. Germline V CDR1 and CDR2: MNHEY, SVGAGI. The CDR3 DNA is TGTGCCAGCAGTATGACAGTTAATGAAAAACTGTTTTTT. Translated: CASSMTVNEKLFF.

CDR3 loop: CASSVQAQGSEAFF. CDR3 coding DNA: TGTGCCAGCAGCGTCCAAGCACAGGGTTCTGAAGCTTTCTTT. The chain has TRBV9 and TRBJ1-1; D possibly corresponds to TRBD1 (6 bases). This CDR3 region has 14 residues. Germline lookup yields CDR1 SGDLS and CDR2 YYNGEE. Trimming stripped 2 bases from V and 6 bases from J, with 14 bases between.

The V call is TRBV29-1, the J call TRBJ2-3; no clear D gene. In germline, CDR1 is SQVTM, CDR2 ANQGSEA. V was pared by 4 bases and J by 0 bases, with 5 bases between. This CDR3 spans 12 amino acids. CDR3 in DNA: TGCAGCGTTGTCGGTAGCACAGATACGCAGTATTTT. It is translated as CSVVGSTDTQYF.

The gene calls are TRBV25-1 and TRBJ2-7, with D perhaps matching TRBD2 (5 bases). CDR3 length: 15 residues. CDR1 MGHDK and CDR2 SYGVNS come from the germline V gene. V lost 0 bases and J 0 bases, leaving 9 bases between the germline ends. The CDR3 region has the DNA TGTGCCAGCAGTGAATATAGTACTAGCTCCTACGAGCAGTACTTC. Translated: CASSEYSTSSYEQYF.

This chain uses TRBV18 with TRBJ1-2; TRBD1 matches at 7 bases. Looked up from germline, CDR1 is KGHSH and CDR2 is LQKENI. V gave up 1 base and J gave up 6 bases; unmatched junction bases: 14. This CDR3 is built from 17 residues. CDR3 amino acids: CASSPQGSIRGGDGYTF. The CDR3 nucleotides read TGTGCCAGCTCACCACAAGGAAGCATTAGAGGGGGCGATGGCTACACCTTC.

This chain uses TRBV28 with TRBJ2-7, with 9 bases fitting TRBD1. The J segment lost 2 bases and the V segment lost 6 bases, leaving 8 bases of the junction unmatched. Germline CDR1 is MDHEN and CDR2 is SYDVKM. The CDR3 is made up of 15 amino acids. The CDR3 sequence is CASSHARTGAYEQYF. CDR3 nucleotides: TGTGCCAGCAGCCATGCGCGGACAGGGGCCTACGAGCAGTACTTC.

In the case of this clone: The junction differs from germline at one of its ends, possibly a read error. The rearrangement joins TRBV7-7 to TRBJ2-3, with TRBD2 matching 8 bases. CDR3 length: 14 residues. From germline, CDR1 is SSHAT and CDR2 FNYEAQ (reference sequence). CDR3 in DNA: TGTGCTAGCAGCTCCGGACTAGCCCCAGATACGCAGTATTTT. Residues: CASSSGLAPDTQYF.

This clone was found a few times. This chain joins TRBV7-3 and TRBJ2-6; no firm D call. The V gene lost 5 bases and the J gene lost 2 bases, with 7 bases spanning the gap. This CDR3 contains 14 residues. Germline CDR1 and CDR2: SGHTA and FQGTGA. CDR3 DNA sequence: TGTGCCAGCAGCCCCGGTGCTGGGGCCAACGTCCTGACTTTC. Translation: CASSPGAGANVLTF.

In nucleotides, the CDR3 is TGTGCCAGCAGCTCGACAGGGACAGGGGCCAACGTCCTGACTTTC. It codes for CASSSTGTGANVLTF. V is TRBV7-9 and J is TRBJ2-6; 7 bases line up with TRBD1. The CDR3 is 15 amino acids. The V segment lost 4 bases and the J segment 4 bases; nucleotides outside the gene matches: 4. In germline, CDR1 is SEHNR, CDR2 FQNEAQ (reference sequence). The full variable domain, completed using reference TRBV7-9 and TRBJ2-6, is DTGVSQNPRHKITKRGQNVTFRCDPISEHNRLYWYRQTLGQGPEFLTYFQNEAQLEKSRLLSDRFSAERPKGSFSTLEIQRTEQGDSAMYLCASSSTGTGANVLTFGAGSRLTVL.

This rearrangement joins TRBV28 to TRBJ2-7; tentative D call: TRBD2 (5 bases). Trimming took off 5 bases at V and 7 bases at J, with 18 bases between the two ends. This CDR3 has 14 amino acids. Germline CDR1 MDHEN, CDR2 SYDVKM. The CDR3 protein is CASSHPTRTGEQYF. DNA of the CDR3: TGTGCCAGCAGTCACCCCACTAGGACGGGGGAGCAGTACTTC.

The gene calls are TRBV15 and TRBJ1-5; D is uncertain. Trimming took off 3 bases at V and 0 bases at J, with 21 bases between the two ends. This CDR3 has 19 residues. The germline CDR1 and CDR2 sequences are LNHNV and YYDKDF (reference sequence). CDR3 sequence: CATSRRALRHGDSNQPQHF. CDR3 sequence (DNA): TGTGCCACCAGCAGGAGGGCCTTAAGGCACGGCGATAGCAATCAGCCCCAGCATTTT.

This clone was seen only a few times. This chain uses TRBV27 with TRBJ2-2; 10 nucleotides match TRBD1. Germline V gene lookup returns CDR1 MNHEY and CDR2 SMNVEV (reference sequence). The V and J ends lost 1 base and 5 bases, in that order; junction bases with no gene match: 4. The CDR3 runs 16 residues. Here the CDR3 reads CASSLYGTGVTGELFF. In DNA, the CDR3 is TGTGCCAGCAGTTTATATGGGACAGGGGTAACCGGGGAGCTGTTTTTT.

Only a few counts were recorded for this clone. Other DNA sequences in this sample translate to the same CDR3. The V gene is TRBV5-4, the J gene TRBJ2-1; 9 nucleotides match TRBD2. Losses at the gene ends were 4 bases for V and 5 bases for J; bases not matched to a gene: 7. Germline CDR1 SGHNT, CDR2 YYREEE (reference sequence). The CDR3 contains 15 residues. The CDR3 sequence is CASSRIAGDHNEQFF. For the CDR3, the DNA is TGTGCCAGCAGCAGAATAGCGGGAGATCACAATGAGCAGTTCTTC.

CDR3 amino acids: CASSITAQREQFF. CDR3 in DNA: TGTGCCAGTAGTATAACGGCCCAGAGGGAGCAGTTCTTC. This sequence joins TRBV19 and TRBJ2-1; no definite D call. V lost 2 bases and J lost 10, with 12 bases in between. Germline V gives CDR1 LNHDA, CDR2 SQIVND (reference sequence). The CDR3 spans 13 residues.

This chain joins TRBV18 and TRBJ1-1, with D maybe TRBD1 (5 bases). V lost 6 bases and J lost 2, with 13 bases in between. The CDR3 is 14 residues long. Germline V CDR1 and CDR2: KGHSH, LQKENI. The DNA of the CDR3 is TGTGCCAGCTCCCGACAGTGGGAAAACACTGAAGCTTTCTTT. Residues: CASSRQWENTEAFF.

This clone showed up just a few times. The chain couples TRBV15 to TRBJ1-5; 8 bases line up with TRBD1. The V and J ends lost 8 bases and 6 bases, in that order; junction bases with no gene match: 12. There are 15 residues in the CDR3. Germline-derived CDR1 and CDR2 are LNHNV and YYDKDF (reference sequence). This chain's CDR3 is CATDGGQGAGQPQHF. The CDR3 bases are TGTGCCACCGATGGGGGGCAGGGGGCGGGTCAGCCCCAGCATTTT.

The chain couples TRBV2 to TRBJ2-1, with D tentatively TRBD2 (5 bases). The CDR3 contains 17 residues. V lost 5 bases to trimming and J lost 4 bases, with 21 bases between them. Germline V lookup: CDR1 SNHLY, CDR2 FYNNEI. CDR3 in DNA: TGTGCCAGCAGTCCAAGAGTACCGGGATACCAGTACAATGAGCAGTTCTTC. It encodes CASSPRVPGYQYNEQFF.

The V call is TRBV7-9, the J call TRBJ2-5; the match to TRBD2 covers 11 bases. The V gene end was trimmed by 1 base and the J gene end by 2 bases; junction bases not matched to a gene: 3. The CDR3 consists of 16 residues. In germline, CDR1 is SEHNR, CDR2 FQNEAQ (reference sequence). This chain's CDR3 is CASSLGTSGLQETQYF. The DNA of the CDR3 is TGTGCCAGCAGCTTAGGGACTAGCGGGTTGCAAGAGACCCAGTACTTC.

This chain links TRBV27 with TRBJ2-3; TRBD2 agrees at 9 bases. V shed 4 bases, J shed 5 bases, and the junction held 10 bases outside the gene matches. The CDR3 sequence is 16 residues long. Per the germline V gene, CDR1 is MNHEY and CDR2 is SMNVEV (reference sequence). The CDR3 reads CASSWAAGGRGDTQYF. For the CDR3, the DNA is TGTGCCAGCAGTTGGGCAGCGGGAGGTAGGGGAGATACGCAGTATTTT.

The chain is built from TRBV11-2 and TRBJ1-2; 9 positions agree with TRBD1. Unmatched junction bases numbered 4, after V lost 4 bases and J lost 4 bases. The V gene's germline CDR1 is SGHAT and CDR2 FQNNGV. The length of the CDR3 is 14 residues. CDR3 region: CASSSDRGAYGYTF. CDR3 DNA: TGTGCCAGCAGCTCTGACAGGGGGGCCTATGGCTACACCTTC.

In this sample, this clone turned up a few times. V gene TRBV19 combines with J gene TRBJ2-1; 8 positions match TRBD1. The germline CDR1 and CDR2 sequences are LNHDA and SQIVND (reference sequence). This CDR3 is built from 17 residues. With V trimmed by 3 bases and J by 2 bases, 9 bases remained unmatched. The CDR3 DNA reads as TGTGCCAGTAGTATGACCCCTACAGGGGGAGCCTACAATGAGCAGTTCTTC. This encodes CASSMTPTGGAYNEQFF.

This chain connects TRBV27 to TRBJ1-5; 8 bases line up with TRBD1. The germline CDR1 and CDR2 sequences are MNHEY and SMNVEV (reference sequence). The CDR3 contains 18 residues. J was trimmed by 0 bases and V by 2 bases; bases with no gene match: 9. The CDR3 DNA reads TGTGCCAGCAGTTTAACGGGGACAGGCCTTCTTAGCAATCAGCCCCAGCATTTT. This gives the protein CASSLTGTGLLSNQPQHF.

V is TRBV19 and J is TRBJ1-1; unclear D gene. V gave up 5 bases and J gave up 1 base, with 14 bases separating them. Germline V gene sequence: CDR1 LNHDA, CDR2 SQIVND (reference sequence). This CDR3 has 15 residues. The CDR3 reads CASSHTAIGNTEAFF. CDR3 bases: TGTGCCAGTAGTCATACAGCTATTGGGAACACTGAAGCTTTCTTT.

This clone was seen once. The chain uses TRBV5-4 and TRBJ1-3; the D is unclear. The CDR3 length is 15 residues. Trimming took 1 base from V and 0 from J, leaving 8 bases between them. CDR1 and CDR2 from the germline V gene are SGHNT and YYREEE (reference sequence). CDR3 in amino acids: CASSLSPSSGNTIYF. The CDR3 DNA is TGTGCCAGCAGCTTGTCGCCGAGCTCTGGAAACACCATATATTTT. The variable domain in full, completed from reference TRBV5-4 and TRBJ1-3, reads ETGVTQSPTHLIKTRGQQVTLRCSSQSGHNTVSWYQQALGQGPQFIFQYYREEENGRGNFPPRFSGLQFPNYSSELNVNALELDDSALYLCASSLSPSSGNTIYFGEGSWLTVV.

This clone has a handful of counts. The DNA of the CDR3 is TGTGCCAGCAGCTACGGACTAGCGGGAGGGGAGACCCAGTACTTC. Translating it yields CASSYGLAGGETQYF. V is TRBV7-8 and J is TRBJ2-5; TRBD2 matches 15 bases. Germline values: CDR1 SGHVS, CDR2 FQNEAQ. V dropped 4 bases and J dropped 5; count of bases not matched to a gene: 2. The CDR3 runs to 15 residues.